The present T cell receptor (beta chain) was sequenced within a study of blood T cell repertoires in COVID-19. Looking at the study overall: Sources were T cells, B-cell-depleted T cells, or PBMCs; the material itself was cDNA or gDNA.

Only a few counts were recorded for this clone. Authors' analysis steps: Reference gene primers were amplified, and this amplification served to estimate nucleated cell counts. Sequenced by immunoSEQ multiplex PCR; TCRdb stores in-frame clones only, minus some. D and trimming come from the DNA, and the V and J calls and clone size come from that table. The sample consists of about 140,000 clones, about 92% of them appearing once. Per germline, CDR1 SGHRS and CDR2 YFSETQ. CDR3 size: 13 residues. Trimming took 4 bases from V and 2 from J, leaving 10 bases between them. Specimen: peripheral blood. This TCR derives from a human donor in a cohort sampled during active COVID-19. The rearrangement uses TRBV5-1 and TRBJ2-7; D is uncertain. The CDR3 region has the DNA TGCGCCAGCAGCCGAGGCGGCCCCTACGAGCAGTACTTC. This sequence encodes CASSRGGPYEQYF.